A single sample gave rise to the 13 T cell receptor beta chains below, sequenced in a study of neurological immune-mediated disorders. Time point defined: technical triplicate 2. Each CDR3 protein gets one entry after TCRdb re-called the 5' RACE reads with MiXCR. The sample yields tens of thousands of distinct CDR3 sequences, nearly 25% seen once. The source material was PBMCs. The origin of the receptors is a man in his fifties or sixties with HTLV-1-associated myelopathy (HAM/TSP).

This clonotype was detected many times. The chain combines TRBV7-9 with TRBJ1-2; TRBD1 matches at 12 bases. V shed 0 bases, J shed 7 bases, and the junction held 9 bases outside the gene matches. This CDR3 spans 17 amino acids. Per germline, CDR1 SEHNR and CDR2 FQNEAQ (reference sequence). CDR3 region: CASSLAVGDRGHRGYTF. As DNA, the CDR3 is TGTGCCAGCAGCTTAGCGGTCGGGGACAGGGGGCATCGTGGCTACACCTTC.

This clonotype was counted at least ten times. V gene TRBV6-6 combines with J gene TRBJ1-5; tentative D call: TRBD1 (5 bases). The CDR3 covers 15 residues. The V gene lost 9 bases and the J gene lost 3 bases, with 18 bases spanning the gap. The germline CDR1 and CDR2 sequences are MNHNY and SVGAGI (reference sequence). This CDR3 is CASTQGGGYNQPQHF. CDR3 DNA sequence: TGTGCCAGTACGCAAGGTGGGGGGTACAATCAGCCCCAGCATTTT.

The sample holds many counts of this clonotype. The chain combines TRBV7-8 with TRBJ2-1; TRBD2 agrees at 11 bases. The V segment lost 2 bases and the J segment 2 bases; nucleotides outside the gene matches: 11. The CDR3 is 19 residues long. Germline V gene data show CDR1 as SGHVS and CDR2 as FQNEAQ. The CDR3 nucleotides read TGTGCCAGCAGCTTAAGGGTTAGCGGGAGGGCCAGGACCTACAATGAGCAGTTCTTC. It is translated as CASSLRVSGRARTYNEQFF.

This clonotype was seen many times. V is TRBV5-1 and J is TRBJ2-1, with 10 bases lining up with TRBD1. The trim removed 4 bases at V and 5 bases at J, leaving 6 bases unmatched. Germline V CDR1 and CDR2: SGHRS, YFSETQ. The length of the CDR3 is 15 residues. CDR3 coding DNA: TGCGCCAGCAGCCCAGACAGGGGGCGGAACAATGAGCAGTTCTTC. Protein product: CASSPDRGRNNEQFF.

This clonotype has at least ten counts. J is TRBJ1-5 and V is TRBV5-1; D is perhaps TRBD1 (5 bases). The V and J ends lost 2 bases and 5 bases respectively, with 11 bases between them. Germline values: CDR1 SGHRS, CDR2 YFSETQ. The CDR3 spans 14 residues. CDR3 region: CASSFGGGDQPQHF. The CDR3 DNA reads TGCGCCAGCAGCTTCGGGGGAGGGGATCAGCCCCAGCATTTT. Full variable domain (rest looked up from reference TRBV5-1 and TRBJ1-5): KAGVTQTPRYLIKTRGQQVTLSCSPISGHRSVSWYQQTPGQGLQFLFEYFSETQRNKGNFPGRFSGRQFSNSRSEMNVSTLELGDSALYLCASSFGGGDQPQHFGDGTRLSIL.

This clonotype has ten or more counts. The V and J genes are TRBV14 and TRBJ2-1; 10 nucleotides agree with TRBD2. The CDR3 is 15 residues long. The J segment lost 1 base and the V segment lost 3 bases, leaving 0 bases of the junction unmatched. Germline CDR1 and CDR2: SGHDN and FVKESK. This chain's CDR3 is CASSQTSGSYNEQFF. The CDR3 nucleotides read TGTGCCAGCAGCCAGACTAGCGGGTCCTACAATGAGCAGTTCTTC.

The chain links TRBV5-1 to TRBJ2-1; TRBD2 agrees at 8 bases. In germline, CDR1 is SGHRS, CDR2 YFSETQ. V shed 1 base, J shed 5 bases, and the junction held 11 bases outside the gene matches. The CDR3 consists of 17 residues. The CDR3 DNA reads TGCGCCAGCAGCTTGTCGACCACTAGCGGAGCAAACAATGAGCAGTTCTTC. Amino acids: CASSLSTTSGANNEQFF.

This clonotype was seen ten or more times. In DNA form, the CDR3 reads TGTGCCTGCCGGGGACTAGCGGGACAAGAGACCCAGTACTTC. This gives the protein CACRGLAGQETQYF. This chain links TRBV6-6 with TRBJ2-5; 13 positions agree with TRBD2. The CDR3 sequence is 14 residues long. Germline CDR1 MNHNY, CDR2 SVGAGI (reference sequence). Unmatched junction bases numbered 5, after V lost 11 bases and J lost 2 bases.

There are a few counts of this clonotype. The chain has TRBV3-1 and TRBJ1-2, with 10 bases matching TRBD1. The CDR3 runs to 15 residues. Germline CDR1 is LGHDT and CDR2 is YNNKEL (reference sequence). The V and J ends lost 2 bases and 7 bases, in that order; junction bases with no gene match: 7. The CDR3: CASSQQGQGSIGYTF. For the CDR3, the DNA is TGTGCCAGCAGCCAACAGGGACAGGGGAGTATTGGCTACACCTTC.

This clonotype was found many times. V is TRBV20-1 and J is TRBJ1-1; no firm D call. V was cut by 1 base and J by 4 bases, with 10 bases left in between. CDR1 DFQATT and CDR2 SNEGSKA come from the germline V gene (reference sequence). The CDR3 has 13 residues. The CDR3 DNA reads TGCAGTGCTAGAGGCGGAGGCGCCACTGAAGCTTTCTTT. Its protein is CSARGGGATEAFF.

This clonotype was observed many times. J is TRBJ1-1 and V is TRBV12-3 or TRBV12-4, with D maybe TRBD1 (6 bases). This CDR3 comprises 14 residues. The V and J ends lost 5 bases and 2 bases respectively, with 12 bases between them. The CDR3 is CASSTQGYNTEAFF. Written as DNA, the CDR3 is TGTGCCAGCAGTACTCAGGGGTATAACACTGAAGCTTTCTTT.

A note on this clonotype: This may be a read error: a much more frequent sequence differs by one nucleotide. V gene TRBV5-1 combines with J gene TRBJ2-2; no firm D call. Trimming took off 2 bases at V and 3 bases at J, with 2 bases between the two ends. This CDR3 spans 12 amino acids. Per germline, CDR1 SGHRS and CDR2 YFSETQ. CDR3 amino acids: CASSFHTGELFF. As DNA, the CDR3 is TGCGCCAGCAGCTTCCACACCGGGGAGCTGTTTTTT.

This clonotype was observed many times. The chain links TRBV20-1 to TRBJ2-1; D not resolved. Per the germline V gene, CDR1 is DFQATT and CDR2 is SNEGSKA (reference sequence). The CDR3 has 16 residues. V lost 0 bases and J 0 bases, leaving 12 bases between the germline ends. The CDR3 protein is CSARDSQSLSYNEQFF. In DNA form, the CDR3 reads TGCAGTGCTAGAGATTCCCAGAGCCTCTCCTACAATGAGCAGTTCTTC.